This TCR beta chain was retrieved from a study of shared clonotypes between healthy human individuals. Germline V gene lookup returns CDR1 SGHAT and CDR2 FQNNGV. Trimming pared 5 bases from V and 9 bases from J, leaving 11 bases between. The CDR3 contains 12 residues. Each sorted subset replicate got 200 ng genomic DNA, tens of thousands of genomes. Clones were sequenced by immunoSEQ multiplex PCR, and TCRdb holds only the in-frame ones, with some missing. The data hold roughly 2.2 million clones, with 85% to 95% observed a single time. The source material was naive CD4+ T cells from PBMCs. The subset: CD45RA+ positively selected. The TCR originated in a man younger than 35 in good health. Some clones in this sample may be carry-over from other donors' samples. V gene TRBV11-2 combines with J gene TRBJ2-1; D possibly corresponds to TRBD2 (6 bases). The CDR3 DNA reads TGTGCCAGCAGCGGGACTGTCAGTGAGCAGTTCTTC. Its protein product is CASSGTVSEQFF.